The next 29 T cell receptor beta chains were all read from a single sample in a study of blood T cell repertoires in COVID-19. Sequencing used immunoSEQ multiplex PCR; TCRdb keeps in-frame clones, though not all of them. The sample carries a few hundred thousand clones, 90% recorded once. The source material was PBMCs or T cells enriched from blood (not recorded which). The receptors originated from a woman younger than 35 with acute COVID-19.

V is TRBV6-4 and J is TRBJ2-7, with 7 bases lining up with TRBD1. Germline-derived CDR1 and CDR2 are MRHNA and SNTAGT. Germline trimming cut 7 bases from V and 4 bases from J; bases unmatched to any gene: 13. CDR3 length equals 15 residues. Here the CDR3 DNA reads TGTGCCAGCACCACCAAAAGAGACAGGGCTTACGAGCAGTACTTC. It yields the protein CASTTKRDRAYEQYF.

The chain combines TRBV7-9 with TRBJ2-2, with 10 bases lining up with TRBD2. Germline V gene lookup returns CDR1 SEHNR and CDR2 FQNEAQ (reference sequence). The junction had 13 bases not matched to a gene; V was cut back by 2 bases and J by 7 bases. The CDR3 has 18 amino acids. The CDR3 DNA follows: TGTGCCAGCAGCTTATCCGTCATTACACTAGCGGGACTCGGGGAGCTGTTTTTT. This sequence encodes CASSLSVITLAGLGELFF.

The chain is built from TRBV12-3 or TRBV12-4 and TRBJ2-1; D may be TRBD2 (6 bases). The germline V and J ends were trimmed by 2 bases and 7 bases, with 9 bases remaining between them. This CDR3 comprises 13 residues. The CDR3 nucleotides read TGTGCCAGCAGTTTACGACTAGTTAATGAGCAGTTCTTC. Protein sequence: CASSLRLVNEQFF.

V gene TRBV7-9 combines with J gene TRBJ1-4; D gene ambiguous. The ends were cut back, 7 bases at V and 8 bases at J, with 17 bases in the middle. The CDR3 has 14 amino acids. Germline CDR1 reads SEHNR; CDR2 reads FQNEAQ (reference sequence). CDR3 DNA: TGTGCCAGCAAGGGAGGCGGCTCGGGAGAAAAACTGTTTTTT. Encoded protein: CASKGGGSGEKLFF.

The V gene is TRBV19, the J gene TRBJ2-1, with D tentatively TRBD1 (7 bases). The CDR3 totals 15 residues. The V end was cut by 6 bases, the J end by 7 bases, with 19 bases between. Germline lookup yields CDR1 LNHDA and CDR2 SQIVND (reference sequence). The CDR3 DNA sequence: TGTGCCAGTAGGCGAAGACTAGGGGGCTGGAATGAGCAGTTCTTC. It translates to CASRRRLGGWNEQFF.

The genes are TRBV7-9 and TRBJ1-2, with D unresolved. Germline V CDR1 and CDR2: SEHNR, FQNEAQ (reference sequence). This CDR3 region has 11 residues. V gave up 2 bases and J gave up 4 bases, with 2 bases separating them. The CDR3 bases are TGTGCCAGCAGCTTACTCTATGGCTACACCTTC. Encoded protein: CASSLLYGYTF.

Notes on this clone: The same CDR3 also results from other DNA sequences found in this sample. The chain has TRBV7-2 and TRBJ1-1; a possible D gene is TRBD1 (5 bases). This CDR3 contains 13 residues. Per germline, CDR1 SGHTA and CDR2 FQGNSA. Trimming took 3 bases from V and 5 from J, leaving 10 bases between them. CDR3 in DNA: TGTGCCAGCAGCTTCGGAGGGGATACTGAAGCTTTCTTT. Protein: CASSFGGDTEAFF.

The rearrangement links TRBV6-2 or TRBV6-3 to TRBJ2-7, with 16 bases aligning to TRBD2. Germline CDR1 MNHEY, CDR2 SVGEGT. CDR3 length: 19 residues. J was trimmed by 2 bases and V by 2 bases; bases with no gene match: 9. In DNA, the CDR3 is TGTGCCAGCAGTTACCACAGAGCGGGGACTAGCGGGAGGGCCTACGAGCAGTACTTC. The encoded protein is CASSYHRAGTSGRAYEQYF.

The chain is built from TRBV7-3 and TRBJ2-2, with 11 bases identical to TRBD2. V lost 5 bases and J lost 6; bases outside the gene matches: 11. The CDR3 extends over 17 amino acids. Germline V gene data show CDR1 as SGHTA and CDR2 as FQGTGA. CDR3 residues: CASSTRAASGRSGELFF. DNA for the CDR3: TGTGCCAGCAGCACTCGAGCGGCTAGCGGGAGGTCCGGGGAGCTGTTTTTT.

V and J are TRBV11-2 and TRBJ1-4; TRBD1 might be the D (5 bases). V shed 3 bases and J shed 7 bases, with 12 bases lying between them. CDR1 and CDR2 from the germline V gene are SGHAT and FQNNGV. The CDR3 is 14 amino acids. CDR3 nucleotide sequence: TGTGCCAGCAGCTTCGGGGGAATTCGTGAAAAACTGTTTTTT. Protein product: CASSFGGIREKLFF.

A single count supports this clone. This chain links TRBV19 with TRBJ2-5, with a tentative D call TRBD2 (7 bases). The CDR3 consists of 14 residues. The germline V and J ends were trimmed by 2 bases and 4 bases, with 11 bases remaining between them. The germline V gene encodes CDR1 LNHDA and CDR2 SQIVND (reference sequence). The CDR3 bases are TGTGCCAGTAGTATAAGGGGAGGGGGAGAGACCCAGTACTTC. This codes for CASSIRGGGETQYF.

CDR3 region: CARNPGHVYEQYF. In nucleotides, the CDR3 is TGTGCCAGGAACCCGGGACACGTTTACGAGCAGTACTTC. The chain links TRBV28 to TRBJ2-7, with D perhaps matching TRBD1 (6 bases). The CDR3 consists of 13 residues. V shed 9 bases and J shed 4 bases, with 16 bases lying between them. Germline lookup yields CDR1 MDHEN and CDR2 SYDVKM.

This chain connects TRBV5-8 to TRBJ2-7, with a weak D call TRBD2 (6 bases). The germline gives CDR1 SGHTS, CDR2 YDEGEE. This CDR3 is 14 amino acids long. Trimming shortened V by 0 bases and J by 7 bases, and 14 bases separated the two germline ends. The DNA for the CDR3 is TGTGCCAGCAGCTTGGTGGCGGGGCCAAGGGAGCAGTACTTC. Amino acids: CASSLVAGPREQYF. Full variable domain (outside the CDR3, taken from reference TRBV5-8 and TRBJ2-7): EAGVTQSPTHLIKTRGQQATLRCSPISGHTSVYWYQQALGLGLQFLLWYDEGEERNRGNFPPRFSGRQFPNYSSELNVNALELEDSALYLCASSLVAGPREQYFGPGTRLTVT.

The V and J genes are TRBV4-2 and TRBJ1-2; 12 bases align to TRBD1. V was pared by 0 bases and J by 3 bases, with 5 bases of the junction left unmatched. The CDR3 extends over 17 amino acids. Germline CDR1 and CDR2: LGHNA and YNFKEQ. This chain's CDR3 is CASSQDAGQGADYGYTF. The CDR3 DNA reads as TGTGCCAGCAGCCAAGATGCGGGACAGGGGGCGGACTATGGCTACACCTTC.

The chain couples TRBV5-1 to TRBJ1-1; weak D call: TRBD1 (6 bases). Germline CDR1 and CDR2: SGHRS and YFSETQ. The length of the CDR3 is 14 residues. With 3 bases removed from V and 7 bases from J, the gap between germline ends came to 16 bases. In DNA, the CDR3 is TGCGCCAGCAGCTCCCCCGGACAGCCTTATGAAGCTTTCTTT. It codes for CASSSPGQPYEAFF.

The chain is built from TRBV27 and TRBJ2-7; D may be TRBD2 (6 bases). The CDR3 spans 16 residues. The V gene lost 3 bases and the J gene lost 4 bases, with 19 bases spanning the gap. The germline CDR1 and CDR2 sequences are MNHEY and SMNVEV (reference sequence). The CDR3 loop is CASSLAGLLIRYEQYF. The CDR3 nucleotides are TGTGCCAGCAGTTTGGCCGGACTACTCATTAGGTACGAGCAGTACTTC.

The J gene is TRBJ1-4, the V gene TRBV19; 7 bases fit TRBD1. Germline V gives CDR1 LNHDA, CDR2 SQIVND (reference sequence). Trimming removed 6 bases from V and 5 bases from J; junction bases left unmatched: 9. The CDR3 totals 15 residues. The CDR3 spells CASRTRDSNNEKLFF. In DNA form, the CDR3 reads TGTGCCAGTAGAACCAGGGACAGCAACAATGAAAAACTGTTTTTT.

The V call is TRBV5-1, the J call TRBJ1-1; TRBD1 matches at 8 bases. This CDR3 spans 15 amino acids. Germline V lookup: CDR1 SGHRS, CDR2 YFSETQ. V gave up 1 base and J gave up 1 base; unmatched junction bases: 3. This CDR3 is CASSLPGQANTEAFF. CDR3 coding DNA: TGCGCCAGCAGCTTGCCGGGACAGGCGAACACTGAAGCTTTCTTT. Combining the CDR3 with reference TRBV5-1 and TRBJ1-1 gives the whole variable domain KAGVTQTPRYLIKTRGQQVTLSCSPISGHRSVSWYQQTPGQGLQFLFEYFSETQRNKGNFPGRFSGRQFSNSRSEMNVSTLELGDSALYLCASSLPGQANTEAFFGQGTRLTVV.

The rearrangement uses TRBV19 and TRBJ2-2; no definite D call. The germline CDR1 and CDR2 sequences are LNHDA and SQIVND (reference sequence). V lost 0 bases, J lost 1 base, and 9 bases lay in between. The CDR3 extends over 16 amino acids. The CDR3 region has the DNA TGTGCCAGTAGTATAGATCCGGCAGGGAACACCGGGGAGCTGTTTTTT. This sequence encodes CASSIDPAGNTGELFF.

CDR3 sequence (DNA): TGTGCCAGTAGTATAATGGGGGGGCGATGGGGCAATGAGCAGTTCTTC. Its protein is CASSIMGGRWGNEQFF. V is TRBV19 and J is TRBJ2-1, with D possibly being TRBD2 (7 bases). In germline, CDR1 is LNHDA, CDR2 SQIVND (reference sequence). The CDR3 runs 16 residues. V was trimmed by 2 bases and J by 6 bases, leaving 17 bases between them.

This clone was picked up a small number of times. The chain employs TRBV9 and TRBJ1-6; TRBD1 is a possible D gene (6 bases). The length of the CDR3 is 19 residues. Trimming took 0 bases from V and 10 from J, leaving 26 bases between them. Germline V gene sequence: CDR1 SGDLS, CDR2 YYNGEE. Written as DNA, the CDR3 is TGTGCCAGCAGCGTAGATCTCCCGGGGCGGAGTGGGGGCAGATCACCCCTCCACTTT. Encoded protein: CASSVDLPGRSGGRSPLHF.

CDR3 sequence (DNA): TGTGCCAGCAGTGATCCGGGACAGGGACCCATGGCCCAGCATTTT. Amino acid sequence: CASSDPGQGPMAQHF. The J gene is TRBJ1-5, the V gene TRBV6-6; 9 bases map to TRBD1. The V gene end was trimmed by 5 bases and the J gene end by 11 bases; junction bases not matched to a gene: 13. The CDR3 covers 15 residues. The germline V gene encodes CDR1 MNHNY and CDR2 SVGAGI (reference sequence).

This rearrangement joins TRBV6-2 or TRBV6-3 to TRBJ1-1; tentatively, D is TRBD1 (6 bases). The CDR3 has 15 amino acids. Germline V gene lookup returns CDR1 MNHEY and CDR2 SVGEGT. The V gene lost 10 bases and the J gene lost 1 base, with 19 bases spanning the gap. CDR3 loop: CATSRDTPSNTEAFF. DNA of the CDR3: TGTGCCACCAGCCGGGACACTCCCTCGAACACTGAAGCTTTCTTT.

The chain carries TRBV7-9 and TRBJ1-4, with TRBD1 as a possible D gene (6 bases). This CDR3 is built from 18 residues. The V gene's germline CDR1 is SEHNR and CDR2 FQNEAQ (reference sequence). Trimming took off 6 bases at V and 0 bases at J, with 20 bases between the two ends. CDR3 region: CASSLVGRGVATNEKLFF. The CDR3 DNA reads as TGTGCCAGCAGTCTGGTCGGCAGGGGAGTGGCAACTAATGAAAAACTGTTTTTT.

The chain links TRBV7-9 to TRBJ1-3; the D is unclear. This CDR3 contains 12 residues. CDR1 and CDR2 from the germline V gene are SEHNR and FQNEAQ (reference sequence). Trimming took off 2 bases at V and 10 bases at J, with 9 bases between the two ends. The CDR3 loop reads CASSLIPETIYF. The CDR3 nucleotides are TGTGCCAGCAGCTTAATCCCGGAGACCATATATTTT.

This chain's CDR3 is CASSPTEGTNYGYTF. The CDR3 DNA sequence: TGTGCCAGCTCACCAACGGAGGGCACCAACTATGGCTACACCTTC. This chain connects TRBV18 to TRBJ1-2, with D unclear. The CDR3 consists of 15 residues. Germline V gene sequence: CDR1 KGHSH, CDR2 LQKENI. The ends were cut back, 2 bases at V and 2 bases at J, with 12 bases in the middle.

V gene TRBV16 combines with J gene TRBJ2-5, with 9 bases matching TRBD1. V shed 1 base and J 5 bases; nucleotides not matched to a gene: 8. The length of the CDR3 is 16 residues. The germline V gene has CDR1 KGHSY and CDR2 FQNENV. CDR3 sequence reads: CASSQWGTGPMETQYF. CDR3 in DNA: TGTGCCAGCAGCCAATGGGGGACAGGGCCTATGGAGACCCAGTACTTC.

The chain carries TRBV5-1 and TRBJ2-1; 7 nucleotides align to TRBD2. Germline assignment: CDR1 SGHRS and CDR2 YFSETQ. V lost 4 bases, J lost 3 bases, and 7 bases stayed unmatched. The CDR3 covers 15 residues. The CDR3 bases are TGCGCCAGCAGCCTTACAGCGGGGAACTACAATGAGCAGTTCTTC. Translation gives CASSLTAGNYNEQFF.

The V call is TRBV18, the J call TRBJ1-3; TRBD1 is a possible D gene (6 bases). The germline V gene has CDR1 KGHSH and CDR2 LQKENI. The CDR3 covers 16 residues. Trimming took 2 bases from V and 4 from J, leaving 15 bases between them. Written as DNA, the CDR3 is TGTGCCAGCTCACCAATGGGGGCTAGGAACGGAAACACCATATATTTT. This codes for CASSPMGARNGNTIYF.